What follows are 9 T cell receptor beta chains derived from one specimen sequenced in a study of blood T cells in healthy people across ages. Then a second PCR, running about 6 to 12 cycles, was carried out with a sample-barcoded 5' primer and a J-beta primer mix. TCRdb used MiXCR to reprocess the 5' RACE reads, holding one entry per CDR3 protein. The data show roughly 1 million distinct CDR3 sequences, approximately 25% seen once. Separately, the same data were catalogued under a study of T cells of mothers and their children.

The sequencing input was blood. These receptors all stem from a girl aged 2-15 years in good health.

This clonotype has more than one count but fewer than ten. This rearrangement joins TRBV24-1 to TRBJ2-5; D is undetermined. CDR1 is KGHDR and CDR2 is SFDVKD in the germline V gene. The CDR3 sequence is 15 residues long. V lost 0 bases, J lost 5 bases, and 12 bases lay in between. CDR3 DNA sequence: TGTGCCACCAGTGATTTGGACACATTTGCCGAGACCCAGTACTTC. This codes for CATSDLDTFAETQYF.

This clonotype was seen a few times. The chain carries TRBV20-1 and TRBJ2-3; 8 nucleotides agree with TRBD2. The length of the CDR3 is 14 residues. In germline, CDR1 is DFQATT, CDR2 SNEGSKA (reference sequence). The V and J ends lost 3 bases and 1 base, in that order; junction bases with no gene match: 3. The CDR3 is CSASGGGGTDTQYF. For the CDR3, the DNA is TGCAGTGCTAGCGGGGGGGGCGGCACAGATACGCAGTATTTT.

The chain uses TRBV6-1 and TRBJ2-2, with 8 bases lining up with TRBD2. The V gene end was trimmed by 6 bases and the J gene end by 1 base; junction bases not matched to a gene: 10. CDR1 is MNHNS and CDR2 is SASEGT in the germline V gene. The CDR3 runs 17 residues. CDR3 protein: CASSPIRLALNTGELFF. The DNA of the CDR3 is TGTGCCAGCAGCCCTATTAGACTAGCGTTGAACACCGGGGAGCTGTTTTTT.

The V gene is TRBV15, the J gene TRBJ2-5; 9 bases match TRBD2. Judging by the DNA end, TRBJ2-7 fits better; the J call may be wrong. Germline CDR1 and CDR2: LNHNV and YYDKDF (reference sequence). This CDR3 contains 15 residues. CDR3 sequence (DNA): TGTGCCACCAGCAGAGAGCGAGCGGGAGGCTACGAGCAGTACTTC. This encodes CATSRERAGGYEQYF.

The table lists this clonotype with a few counts. The chain joins TRBV3-1 to TRBJ2-6, with 9 bases identical to TRBD1. This CDR3 has 18 amino acids. V lost 1 base and J lost 2; bases outside the gene matches: 6. Germline V CDR1 and CDR2: LGHDT, YNNKEL (reference sequence). The CDR3: CASSQGRDRETGANVLTF. CDR3 nucleotide sequence: TGTGCCAGCAGCCAAGGCAGGGACAGGGAAACTGGGGCCAACGTCCTGACTTTC.

The gene calls are TRBV7-8 and TRBJ2-1; 9 bases match TRBD1. The germline CDR1 and CDR2 sequences are SGHVS and FQNEAQ. Trimming removed 5 bases from V and 3 bases from J; junction bases left unmatched: 8. CDR3 size: 16 residues. In nucleotides, the CDR3 is TGTGCCAGCAGCGACCGGGACAGGGACTACTACAATGAGCAGTTCTTC. This translates into CASSDRDRDYYNEQFF.

The J gene is TRBJ2-1, the V gene TRBV7-2; D may be TRBD1 or TRBD2 (5 bases each). The CDR3 extends over 14 amino acids. CDR1 and CDR2 (germline): SGHTA, FQGNSA. The ends were cut back, 5 bases at V and 4 bases at J, with 12 bases in the middle. This CDR3 is CASSPGTFYNEQFF. In DNA, the CDR3 is TGTGCCAGCAGCCCCGGGACCTTTTACAATGAGCAGTTCTTC.

The gene calls are TRBV9 and TRBJ2-2, with 12 bases matching TRBD2. Unmatched junction bases numbered 8, after V lost 4 bases and J lost 7 bases. This CDR3 contains 16 residues. Per germline, CDR1 SGDLS and CDR2 YYNGEE. The CDR3 nucleotides are TGTGCCAGCAGCCCCGCTAGCGGGGGGGCGATCGGGGAGCTGTTTTTT. Its protein is CASSPASGGAIGELFF.

A few counts support this clonotype. The CDR3, as DNA: TGCAGTGCTCTCGGACTAGCCCCTATTTACAATGAGCAGTTCTTC. Amino acid sequence: CSALGLAPIYNEQFF. The chain uses TRBV20-1 and TRBJ2-1; 8 bases fit TRBD2. From germline, CDR1 is DFQATT and CDR2 SNEGSKA (reference sequence). The CDR3 loop spans 15 amino acids. Germline trimming cut 5 bases from V and 4 bases from J; bases unmatched to any gene: 10.